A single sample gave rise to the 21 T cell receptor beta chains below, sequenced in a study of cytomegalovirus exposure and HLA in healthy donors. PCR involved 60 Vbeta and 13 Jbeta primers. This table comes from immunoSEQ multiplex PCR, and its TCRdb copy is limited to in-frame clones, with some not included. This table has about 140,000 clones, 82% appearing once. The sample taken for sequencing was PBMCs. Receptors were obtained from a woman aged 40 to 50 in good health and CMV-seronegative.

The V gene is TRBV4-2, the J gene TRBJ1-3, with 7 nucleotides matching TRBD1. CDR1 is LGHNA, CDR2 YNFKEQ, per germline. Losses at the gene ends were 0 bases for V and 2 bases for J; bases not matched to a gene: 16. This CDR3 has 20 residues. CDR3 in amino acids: CASSQDPPGGALYPGNTIYF. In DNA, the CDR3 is TGTGCCAGCAGCCAAGATCCACCAGGGGGTGCCCTCTACCCTGGAAACACCATATATTTT.

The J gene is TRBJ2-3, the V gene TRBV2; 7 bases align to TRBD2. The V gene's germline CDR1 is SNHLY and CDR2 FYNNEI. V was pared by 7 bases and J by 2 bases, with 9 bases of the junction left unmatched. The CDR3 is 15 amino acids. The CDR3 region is CASTGRLANTDTQYF. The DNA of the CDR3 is TGTGCCAGCACGGGGAGACTAGCAAACACAGATACGCAGTATTTT.

CDR3 region: CASSPNRGLVLEQYF. In nucleotides, the CDR3 is TGTGCCAGCAGTCCGAACAGGGGGTTGGTCCTCGAGCAGTACTTC. This rearrangement joins TRBV28 to TRBJ2-7; 8 positions agree with TRBD1. The CDR3 is 15 residues long. Germline V gene lookup returns CDR1 MDHEN and CDR2 SYDVKM. The V gene end was trimmed by 5 bases and the J gene end by 6 bases; junction bases not matched to a gene: 12.

As DNA, the CDR3 is TGCGCCAGCAGCTTGGATGAAGATGCGGGAAGGGAGACCCAGTACTTC. Residues: CASSLDEDAGRETQYF. This chain connects TRBV5-1 to TRBJ2-5, with D possibly being TRBD2 (6 bases). Germline V gives CDR1 SGHRS, CDR2 YFSETQ. V shed 0 bases and J shed 5 bases, with 17 bases lying between them. This CDR3 is built from 16 residues.

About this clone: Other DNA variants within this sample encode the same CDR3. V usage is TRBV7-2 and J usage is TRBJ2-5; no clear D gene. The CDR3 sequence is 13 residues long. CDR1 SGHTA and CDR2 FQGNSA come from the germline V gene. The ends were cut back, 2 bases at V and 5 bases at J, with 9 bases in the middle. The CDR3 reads CASSLWAQETQYF. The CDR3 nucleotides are TGTGCCAGCAGCTTATGGGCGCAGGAGACCCAGTACTTC.

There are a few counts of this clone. This chain's CDR3 is CASSLASGRETQYF. CDR3 nucleotides: TGTGCCAGCAGCTTAGCTAGCGGGAGGGAGACCCAGTACTTC. The V call is TRBV7-9, the J call TRBJ2-5; 10 nucleotides align to TRBD2. This CDR3 is built from 14 residues. The trim removed 0 bases at V and 5 bases at J, leaving 0 bases unmatched. Germline V lookup: CDR1 SEHNR, CDR2 FQNEAQ (reference sequence).

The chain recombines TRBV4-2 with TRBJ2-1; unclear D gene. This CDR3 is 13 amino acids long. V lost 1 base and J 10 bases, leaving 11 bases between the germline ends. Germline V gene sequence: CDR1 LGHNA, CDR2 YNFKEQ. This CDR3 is CASSQGASSEQFF. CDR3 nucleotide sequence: TGTGCCAGCAGCCAAGGGGCGTCGAGCGAGCAGTTCTTC.

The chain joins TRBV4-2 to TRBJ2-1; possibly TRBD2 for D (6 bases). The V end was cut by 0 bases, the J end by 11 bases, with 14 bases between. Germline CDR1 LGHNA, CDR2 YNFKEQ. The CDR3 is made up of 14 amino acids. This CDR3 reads CASSQERGGNKQFF. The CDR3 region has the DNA TGTGCCAGCAGCCAAGAAAGGGGCGGGAACAAGCAGTTCTTC.

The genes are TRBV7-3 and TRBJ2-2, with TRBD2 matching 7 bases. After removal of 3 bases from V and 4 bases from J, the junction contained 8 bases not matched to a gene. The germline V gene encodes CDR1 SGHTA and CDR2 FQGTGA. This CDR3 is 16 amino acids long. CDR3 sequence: CASSFSAGVGTGELFF. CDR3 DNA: TGTGCCAGCAGCTTCAGTGCGGGAGTAGGCACCGGGGAGCTGTTTTTT.

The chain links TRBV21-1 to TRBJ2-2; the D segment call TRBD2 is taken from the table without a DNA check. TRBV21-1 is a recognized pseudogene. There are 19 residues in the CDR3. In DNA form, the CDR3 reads TGTGCCGGCAGCAATACAACTAGCGGGAGTTACGACAACACCGGGGAGCTGTTTTTT. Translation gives CAGSNTTSGSYDNTGELFF.

The CDR3 bases are TGTGCCAGTAGTAATCTCGGGACAAGGGCCTCATCAGGACAGCCCCAGCATTTT. Translating gives CASSNLGTRASSGQPQHF. The chain has TRBV19 and TRBJ1-5; a possible D gene is TRBD1 (6 bases). The germline V gene has CDR1 LNHDA and CDR2 SQIVND (reference sequence). The CDR3 is 18 amino acids. V dropped 4 bases and J dropped 7 bases, with 26 bases sitting between them.

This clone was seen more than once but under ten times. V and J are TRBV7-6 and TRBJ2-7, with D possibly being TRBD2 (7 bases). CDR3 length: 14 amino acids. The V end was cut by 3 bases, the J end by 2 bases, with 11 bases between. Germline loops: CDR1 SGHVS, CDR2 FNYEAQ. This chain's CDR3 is CASSFGGQPYEQYF. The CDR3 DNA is TGTGCCAGCAGCTTCGGGGGGCAACCCTACGAGCAGTACTTC.

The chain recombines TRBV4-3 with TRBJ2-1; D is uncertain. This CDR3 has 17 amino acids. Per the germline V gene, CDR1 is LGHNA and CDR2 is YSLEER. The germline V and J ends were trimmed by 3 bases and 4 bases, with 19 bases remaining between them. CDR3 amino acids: CASSQNAGYNLYNEQFF. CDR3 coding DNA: TGCGCCAGCAGCCAGAATGCCGGGTACAATCTATACAATGAGCAGTTCTTC.

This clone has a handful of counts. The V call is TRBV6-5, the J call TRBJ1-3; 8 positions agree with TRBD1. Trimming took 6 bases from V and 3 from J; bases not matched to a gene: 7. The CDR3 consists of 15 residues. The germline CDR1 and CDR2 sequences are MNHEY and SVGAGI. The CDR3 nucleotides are TGTGCCAGCAGACCAGACAGGGGCGGTGGAAACACCATATATTTT. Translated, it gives CASRPDRGGGNTIYF.

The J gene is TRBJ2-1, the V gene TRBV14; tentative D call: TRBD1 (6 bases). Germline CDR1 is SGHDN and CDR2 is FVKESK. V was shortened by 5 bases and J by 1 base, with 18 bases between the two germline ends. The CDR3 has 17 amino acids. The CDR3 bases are TGTGCCAGCAGCACGCACAGGGATTTTAGGTCCTACAATGAGCAGTTCTTC. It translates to CASSTHRDFRSYNEQFF.

This CDR3 reads CASSLGFMRDQPQHF. CDR3 nucleotides: TGTGCCAGCAGCTTGGGGTTTATGCGAGATCAGCCCCAGCATTTT. V gene TRBV5-8 combines with J gene TRBJ1-5; D uncertain. The CDR3 consists of 15 residues. Germline loops: CDR1 SGHTS, CDR2 YDEGEE. V lost 0 bases, J lost 5 bases, and 12 bases lay in between. The full variable domain, its missing parts supplied by reference TRBV5-8 and TRBJ1-5, is EAGVTQSPTHLIKTRGQQATLRCSPISGHTSVYWYQQALGLGLQFLLWYDEGEERNRGNFPPRFSGRQFPNYSSELNVNALELEDSALYLCASSLGFMRDQPQHFGDGTRLSIL.

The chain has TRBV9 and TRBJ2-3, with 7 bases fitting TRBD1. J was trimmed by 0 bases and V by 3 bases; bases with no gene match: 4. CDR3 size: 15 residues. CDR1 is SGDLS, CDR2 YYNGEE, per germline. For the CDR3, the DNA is TGTGCCAGCAGCGCGGGACAGCCAAGCACAGATACGCAGTATTTT. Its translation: CASSAGQPSTDTQYF.

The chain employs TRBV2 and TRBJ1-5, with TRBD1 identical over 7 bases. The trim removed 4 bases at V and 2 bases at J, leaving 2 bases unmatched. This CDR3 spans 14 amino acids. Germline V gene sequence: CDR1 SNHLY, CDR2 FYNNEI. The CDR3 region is CASSGQGGNQPQHF. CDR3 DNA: TGTGCCAGCAGTGGACAGGGAGGCAATCAGCCCCAGCATTTT.

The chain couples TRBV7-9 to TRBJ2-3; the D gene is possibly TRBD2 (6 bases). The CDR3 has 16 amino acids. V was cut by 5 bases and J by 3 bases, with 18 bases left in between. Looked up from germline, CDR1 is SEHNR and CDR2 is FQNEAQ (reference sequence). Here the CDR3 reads CASSHSPGGPTDTQYF. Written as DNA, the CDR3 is TGTGCCAGCAGCCACTCCCCCGGGGGACCGACAGATACGCAGTATTTT. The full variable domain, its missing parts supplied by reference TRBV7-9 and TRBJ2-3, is DTGVSQNPRHKITKRGQNVTFRCDPISEHNRLYWYRQTLGQGPEFLTYFQNEAQLEKSRLLSDRFSAERPKGSFSTLEIQRTEQGDSAMYLCASSHSPGGPTDTQYFGPGTRLTVL.

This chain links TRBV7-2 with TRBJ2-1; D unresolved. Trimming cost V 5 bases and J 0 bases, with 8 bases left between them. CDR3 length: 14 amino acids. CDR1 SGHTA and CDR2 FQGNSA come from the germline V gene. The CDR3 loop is CASSPPGSYNEQFF. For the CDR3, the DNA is TGTGCCAGCAGCCCCCCCGGCTCCTACAATGAGCAGTTCTTC.

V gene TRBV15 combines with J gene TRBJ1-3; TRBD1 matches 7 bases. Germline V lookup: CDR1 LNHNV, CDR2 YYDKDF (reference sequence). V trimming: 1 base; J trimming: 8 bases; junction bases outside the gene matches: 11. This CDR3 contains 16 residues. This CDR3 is CATSRAVDRVGDTIYF. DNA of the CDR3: TGTGCCACCAGCAGAGCCGTCGACAGGGTGGGAGACACCATATATTTT.